These T cell receptor beta chains were read from a single sample in a study of cytomegalovirus exposure and HLA in healthy donors. Some clones are missing from TCRdb's copy, which holds only in-frame ones; the method was immunoSEQ multiplex PCR. The sample shows approximately 150,000 clones, approximately 71% of them seen only once. The sample consisted of PBMCs. These receptors all come from a male donor in good health and CMV-seronegative. CDR3s include the opening cysteine and the closing phenylalanine or tryptophan. Each record gives: D gene, clone size, V gene, J gene, CDR3 protein, CDR3 DNA. A D gene is named only where the DNA matches it firmly. Clone size is given for some rows only: seen once, a few or many times, or a class if the clone is expanded.

>NA|few|TRBV6-1|TRBJ2-7
CASYPRGGSYEQYF
TGTGCCAGTTATCCTAGGGGAGGATCGTACGAGCAGTACTTC
>TRBD1|NA|TRBV19|TRBJ2-3
CASSPRGTGARADTQYF
TGTGCCAGTAGTCCAAGGGGGACAGGGGCTCGGGCAGATACGCAGTATTTT
>TRBD2|once|TRBV15|TRBJ2-5
CATSRGLAGQETQYF
TGTGCCACCAGCAGAGGACTAGCGGGGCAAGAGACCCAGTACTTC
>NA|NA|TRBV15|TRBJ2-3
CATSRQPSAGDTQYF
TGTGCCACCAGCAGACAACCCTCCGCGGGGGATACGCAGTATTTT
>NA|few|TRBV7-6|TRBJ2-5
CASSPTGRGETQYF
TGTGCCAGCAGTCCTACAGGGAGGGGGGAGACCCAGTACTTC
>NA|NA|TRBV30|TRBJ2-6
CAWESTGANVLTF
TGTGCCTGGGAGTCGACAGGGGCCAACGTCCTGACTTTC
>NA|few|TRBV29-1|TRBJ2-1
CSVVQGNEQFF
TGCAGCGTTGTACAGGGTAATGAGCAGTTCTTC
>TRBD1|NA|TRBV4-1|TRBJ2-4
CASSQDTRTGGYKNIQYF
TGCGCCAGCAGCCAAGATACCCGGACAGGGGGCTACAAAAACATTCAGTACTTC
>TRBD1|NA|TRBV27|TRBJ2-3
CASSPDRGRITDTQYF
TGTGCCAGCAGTCCGGACAGGGGAAGGATAACAGATACGCAGTATTTT
>TRBD2|NA|TRBV7-3|TRBJ2-2
CASSPGLAGNTGELFF
TGTGCCAGCAGCCCAGGACTAGCGGGGAACACCGGGGAGCTGTTTTTT
>TRBD1|NA|TRBV2|TRBJ1-6
CASSDVDRGLNSPLHF
TGTGCCAGCAGTGATGTGGACAGGGGACTTAATTCACCCCTCCACTTT
>NA|NA|TRBV19|TRBJ1-5
CASGIAGGQPQHF
TGTGCCAGTGGTATCGCAGGAGGTCAGCCCCAGCATTTT
>NA|NA|TRBV27|TRBJ2-2
CASSTVINTGELFF
TGTGCCAGCTCTACAGTAATCAACACCGGGGAGCTGTTTTTT
>NA|NA|TRBV7-3|TRBJ2-1
CASSLGGGGGYNEQFF
TGTGCCAGCAGCTTAGGGGGGGGAGGGGGCTACAATGAGCAGTTCTTC
>TRBD2|NA|TRBV5-1|TRBJ2-2
CASSIAGVNTGELFF
TGCGCCAGCAGTATAGCGGGGGTAAACACCGGGGAGCTGTTTTTT
>TRBD2|NA|TRBV7-2|TRBJ2-3
CASSPGLAGGYAQYF
TGTGCCAGCAGCCCAGGGCTAGCGGGAGGGTACGCGCAGTATTTT